Listed below are T cell receptor beta chains from one sample, sequenced in a study of memory CD8 T cells in hepatitis C reinfection. The repertoire was sequenced with immunoSEQ multiplex PCR; TCRdb's copy has only in-frame clones and lacks some. Here the sample spans 44,000 or so clones, roughly 88% being singletons. Sequencing used naive CD8+ T cells sorted from blood. These receptors all come from a man younger than 35 with hepatitis C virus infection. Both conserved end residues are part of each CDR3. The D gene is left open where the match is weak. The listing skips clone size in some rows; elsewhere it reads once, few, many or a size class.

v_gene	j_gene	d_gene	len	abundance	CDR3aa	CDR3nt
TRBV7-9	TRBJ2-6	NA	17	NA	CASSSPLGGAGANVLTF	TGTGCCAGCAGCTCGCCCCTGGGGGGGGCCGGGGCCAACGTCCTGACTTTC
TRBV9	TRBJ2-3	TRBD2	15	NA	CASSTGTSPADTQYF	TGTGCCAGCAGCACGGGGACTAGCCCCGCAGATACGCAGTATTTT
TRBV4-1	TRBJ1-2	TRBD1	17	NA	CASSPGGQGGIFYGYTF	TGCGCCAGCAGCCCAGGGGGGCAGGGGGGAATATTCTATGGCTACACCTTC
TRBV27	TRBJ2-7	NA	13	few	CASSLTDSYEQYF	TGTGCCAGCAGTTTGACAGATTCCTACGAGCAGTACTTC
TRBV2	TRBJ2-7	TRBD2	17	NA	CASSVRGVGDLTYEQYF	TGTGCCAGCAGTGTACGGGGGGTGGGGGACCTGACCTACGAGCAGTACTTC
TRBV7-2	TRBJ1-1	NA	13	NA	CASSEGAGTEAFF	TGTGCCAGCAGCGAAGGGGCGGGGACTGAAGCTTTCTTT
TRBV7-9	TRBJ2-5	NA	15	once	CASRPGGLNQETQYF	TGTGCCAGCCGCCCTGGCGGGCTAAATCAAGAGACCCAGTACTTC
TRBV4-1	TRBJ2-7	NA	14	NA	CASSQVEGHYEQYF	TGCGCCAGCAGCCAAGTGGAGGGTCACTACGAGCAGTACTTC
TRBV6-4	TRBJ2-7	NA	14	NA	CASSDPHHPNEQYF	TGTGCCAGCAGTGACCCGCATCATCCTAACGAGCAGTACTTC
TRBV18	TRBJ2-7	NA	12	once	CATHGGTYEQYF	TGTGCCACCCATGGAGGGACCTACGAGCAGTACTTC
TRBV7-9	TRBJ2-1	TRBD2	15	NA	CASSLVAGGANEQFF	TGTGCCAGCAGCTTAGTTGCGGGGGGGGCCAATGAGCAGTTCTTC
TRBV12-5	TRBJ2-3	NA	18	NA	CASGLLSGRGGGTDTQYF	TGTGCTAGTGGTTTACTAAGCGGCCGAGGAGGGGGCACAGATACGCAGTATTTT
TRBV19	TRBJ2-5	TRBD2	15	NA	CASSRPGGEGETQYF	TGTGCCAGTAGTAGGCCGGGGGGGGAGGGAGAGACCCAGTACTTC
TRBV28	TRBJ2-1	TRBD1	14	once	CASSPGTAYNEQFF	TGTGCCAGCAGCCCCGGGACAGCCTACAATGAGCAGTTCTTC
TRBV4-1	TRBJ2-2	NA	13	NA	CASSDSPTGELFF	TGCGCCAGCAGCGACAGTCCCACCGGGGAGCTGTTTTTT
TRBV6-1	TRBJ1-5	NA	16	NA	CASSEEGWLGNQPQHF	TGTGCCAGCAGTGAAGAGGGGTGGCTGGGCAATCAGCCCCAGCATTTT
TRBV5-6	TRBJ2-1	TRBD2	14	NA	CASSSRDYFNEQFF	TGTGCCAGCAGTTCTCGGGACTATTTCAATGAGCAGTTCTTC
TRBV7-9	TRBJ2-7	TRBD1	16	NA	CASSSSWGQGFEEQYF	TGTGCCAGCAGCTCTAGCTGGGGACAGGGGTTCGAAGAGCAGTACTTC
TRBV7-2	TRBJ1-5	NA	16	once	CASSQKQGYGNQPQHF	TGTGCCAGCAGCCAAAAACAGGGTTATGGCAATCAGCCCCAGCATTTT
TRBV7-9	TRBJ2-7	TRBD2	15	NA	CASSLLAGRPYEQYF	TGTGCCAGCAGCTTGCTAGCGGGAAGACCTTACGAGCAGTACTTC
TRBV10-2	TRBJ1-6	NA	15	NA	CASSGGGGSNSPLHF	TGCGCCAGCAGTGGGGGAGGGGGTAGCAATTCACCCCTCCACTTT
TRBV10-2	TRBJ2-1	TRBD2	14	NA	CASSASGLAGEQFF	TGCGCCAGCAGTGCCTCGGGACTAGCAGGCGAGCAGTTCTTC
TRBV10-3	TRBJ2-3	TRBD2	17	NA	CAISDPGTSGGTDTQYF	TGTGCCATCAGTGACCCGGGGACTAGCGGGGGAACAGATACGCAGTATTTT
TRBV27	TRBJ2-7	TRBD1	15	NA	CASSPTGTGVNEQYF	TGTGCCAGCAGTCCCACCGGGACAGGGGTTAACGAGCAGTACTTC
TRBV7-9	TRBJ1-3	NA	15	NA	CASNPVSRSGNTIYF	TGTGCCAGCAACCCAGTTTCCCGCTCTGGAAACACCATATATTTT
TRBV6-6	TRBJ2-7	NA	14	few	CASSPPQSSYEQYF	TGTGCCAGCAGTCCCCCGCAGTCCTCCTACGAGCAGTACTTC
TRBV27	TRBJ2-5	NA	13	once	CASSFSPGETQYF	TGTGCCAGCAGTTTTAGCCCGGGAGAGACCCAGTACTTC
TRBV27	TRBJ2-7	NA	12	NA	CASKSGPGEQYF	TGTGCCAGCAAAAGTGGGCCGGGGGAGCAGTACTTC
TRBV28	TRBJ2-7	TRBD2	16	NA	CASSFLLTSGAYEQYF	TGTGCCAGCAGTTTCCTCCTGACTAGCGGGGCCTACGAGCAGTACTTC
TRBV13	TRBJ2-5	TRBD2	17	NA	CASSLGRASGGQGTQYF	TGTGCCAGCAGCTTAGGCCGGGCTAGCGGGGGCCAAGGGACCCAGTACTTC
TRBV9	TRBJ2-5	NA	14	NA	CASSPPRAQETQYF	TGTGCCAGCAGCCCCCCCAGGGCTCAAGAGACCCAGTACTTC
TRBV5-1	TRBJ1-1	NA	15	NA	CASSLFQGRNTEAFF	TGCGCCAGCAGCTTGTTCCAGGGGAGGAACACTGAAGCTTTCTTT
TRBV7-9	TRBJ2-2	NA	12	NA	CASSFPAGELFF	TGTGCCAGCAGCTTCCCCGCCGGGGAGCTGTTTTTT
TRBV9	TRBJ2-2	NA	15	NA	CASSVWQGGTGELFF	TGTGCCAGCAGCGTATGGCAGGGTGGTACCGGGGAGCTGTTTTTT
TRBV13	TRBJ2-7	NA	15	few	CASSLGQVGGYEQYF	TGTGCCAGCAGCTTAGGTCAGGTCGGGGGTTACGAGCAGTACTTC
TRBV5-1	TRBJ2-3	NA	16	NA	CASSFWGGTSTDTQYF	TGCGCCAGCAGCTTCTGGGGCGGAACTAGCACAGATACGCAGTATTTT
TRBV7-9	TRBJ1-1	NA	12	NA	CASRGEGTEAFF	TGTGCCAGCAGGGGGGAGGGCACTGAAGCTTTCTTT
TRBV28	TRBJ2-1	TRBD1	18	NA	CASSSSGQALLGYNEQFF	TGTGCCAGCAGTTCCTCCGGACAGGCCCTACTTGGCTACAATGAGCAGTTCTTC
TRBV7-2	TRBJ2-5	NA	16	NA	CASSFQRSGELETQYF	TGTGCCAGCAGCTTCCAACGGTCAGGGGAGTTAGAGACCCAGTACTTC
TRBV7-8	TRBJ1-5	TRBD1	15	once	CASSPGTGQGQPQHF	TGTGCCAGCAGCCCCGGGACAGGGCAGGGTCAGCCCCAGCATTTT
TRBV11-2	TRBJ2-7	NA	16	NA	CASSSPRGLATYEQYF	TGTGCCAGCAGCTCCCCTAGGGGACTGGCAACCTACGAGCAGTACTTC
TRBV28	TRBJ2-1	NA	16	NA	CASSSQTGYGGNEQFF	TGTGCCAGCAGTTCCCAGACAGGCTACGGGGGGAATGAGCAGTTCTTC
TRBV5-3	TRBJ1-4	NA	15	NA	CARSLAGVQDEKLFF	TGTGCCAGAAGCTTGGCTGGCGTACAGGATGAAAAACTGTTTTTT
TRBV5-1	TRBJ2-2	TRBD2	18	NA	CASSLGQRESLNTGELFF	TGCGCCAGCAGCTTAGGGCAGCGGGAGTCCTTAAACACCGGGGAGCTGTTTTTT
TRBV28	TRBJ1-5	NA	15	once	CASSHHREYNQPQHF	TGTGCCAGCAGTCACCACCGGGAATACAATCAGCCCCAGCATTTT
TRBV7-9	TRBJ1-5	NA	14	NA	CASSLGTGAQPQHF	TGTGCCAGCAGCTTAGGTACGGGTGCTCAGCCCCAGCATTTT
TRBV5-6	TRBJ2-1	TRBD1	14	once	CASSLGQGANEQFF	TGTGCCAGCAGCTTGGGGCAGGGGGCGAATGAGCAGTTCTTC
TRBV4-1	TRBJ2-1	NA	13	NA	CASSRGQGNEQFF	TGCGCCAGCAGCCGGGGGCAGGGCAATGAGCAGTTCTTC
TRBV27	TRBJ2-7	TRBD2	15	NA	CASSFGGSIAYEQYF	TGTGCCAGCAGTTTCGGCGGGAGCATCGCCTACGAGCAGTACTTC
TRBV19	TRBJ2-7	NA	14	NA	CASSLEGSSYEQYF	TGTGCCAGTAGTCTCGAGGGCAGCTCCTACGAGCAGTACTTC
TRBV19	TRBJ1-1	NA	12	NA	CASTLEGVGAFF	TGTGCCAGTACCCTAGAGGGAGTAGGAGCTTTCTTT